These 9 T cell receptor beta chains originate from one sample sequenced in a study of blood T cell repertoires in COVID-19. Using immunoSEQ multiplex PCR, the repertoire was profiled, and TCRdb retains in-frame clones only, with some absent. The sample has 70,000 to 80,000 clones, nearly 80% seen once; the top ten hold roughly 12%. Sample: peripheral blood. Source of these receptors: a human donor in a cohort sampled during active COVID-19.

The CDR3 DNA reads TGTGCCAGCAGCTTGGGGCAGGCCGCCACAGATACGCAGTATTTT. Protein: CASSLGQAATDTQYF. This rearrangement joins TRBV5-4 to TRBJ2-3; D is unclear. The ends were cut back, 0 bases at V and 2 bases at J, with 10 bases in the middle. The CDR3 covers 15 residues. In germline, CDR1 is SGHNT, CDR2 YYREEE (reference sequence).

This chain uses TRBV19 with TRBJ1-1; D gene uncertain. The CDR3 has 14 residues. Germline V gene lookup returns CDR1 LNHDA and CDR2 SQIVND (reference sequence). Trimming pared 5 bases from V and 4 bases from J, leaving 14 bases between. CDR3 sequence: CASSHEVAVTEAFF. The CDR3 bases are TGTGCCAGTAGTCATGAGGTGGCGGTCACTGAAGCTTTCTTT. Supplemented by reference TRBV19 and TRBJ1-1, the full variable domain reads DGGITQSPKYLFRKEGQNVTLSCEQNLNHDAMYWYRQDPGQGLRLIYYSQIVNDFQKGDIAEGYSVSREKKESFPLTVTSAQKNPTAFYLCASSHEVAVTEAFFGQGTRLTVV.

There are a few counts of this clone. This chain connects TRBV7-8 to TRBJ2-7; no clear D gene. The CDR3 consists of 16 residues. Germline V lookup: CDR1 SGHVS, CDR2 FQNEAQ. V was trimmed by 1 base and J by 1 base, leaving 14 bases between them. CDR3 amino acids: CASSLVGRKQSYEQYF. CDR3 sequence (DNA): TGTGCCAGCAGCTTAGTGGGCCGCAAGCAGTCCTACGAGCAGTACTTC.

This clone was picked up one time. This chain connects TRBV9 to TRBJ2-2, with D possibly being TRBD1 (5 bases). Germline values: CDR1 SGDLS, CDR2 YYNGEE. The CDR3 loop spans 14 amino acids. V lost 6 bases and J lost 1, with 10 bases in between. The CDR3 is CASTQGQNTGELFF. CDR3 coding DNA: TGTGCCAGCACCCAGGGCCAGAACACCGGGGAGCTGTTTTTT.

V gene TRBV7-8 combines with J gene TRBJ2-7, with D possibly TRBD2 on 5 matching bases. Germline V CDR1 and CDR2: SGHVS, FQNEAQ. V was pared by 5 bases and J by 2 bases, with 22 bases between. There are 17 residues in the CDR3. Here the CDR3 reads CASSPTSGQVLAYEQYF. The CDR3 nucleotides read TGTGCCAGCAGCCCTACTTCCGGGCAAGTACTAGCCTACGAGCAGTACTTC.

V is TRBV24-1 and J is TRBJ2-2; D is unclear. Germline V lookup: CDR1 KGHDR, CDR2 SFDVKD. V was trimmed by 2 bases and J by 6 bases, leaving 15 bases between them. This CDR3 has 16 amino acids. The CDR3 sequence: CATSDSTPLGAGELFF. CDR3 in DNA: TGTGCCACCAGTGATTCTACCCCCCTAGGCGCCGGGGAGCTGTTTTTT.

The chain uses TRBV7-3 and TRBJ1-6; the D is unclear. V lost 2 bases, J lost 7 bases, and 9 bases lay in between. Looked up from germline, CDR1 is SGHTA and CDR2 is FQGTGA. CDR3 size: 14 residues. The CDR3 here is CASSLDGENSPLHF. CDR3 DNA: TGTGCCAGCAGCTTAGACGGGGAAAATTCACCCCTCCACTTT.

The V gene is TRBV6-5, the J gene TRBJ1-1; 10 bases map to TRBD1. V gave up 8 bases and J gave up 1 base; unmatched junction bases: 4. The CDR3 consists of 14 residues. From germline, CDR1 is MNHEY and CDR2 SVGAGI. The CDR3 nucleotides are TGTGCCAGCCTGGACAGGGGGACGAACACTGAAGCTTTCTTT. Translating gives CASLDRGTNTEAFF.

This clone was observed a handful of times. The gene calls are TRBV7-2 and TRBJ2-2; 7 bases line up with TRBD1. This CDR3 is built from 15 residues. V was clipped by 6 bases and J by 2 bases; unmatched bases: 6. Germline lookup yields CDR1 SGHTA and CDR2 FQGNSA. The CDR3, as DNA: TGTGCCAGCAGACAGGGGACAGTTAACACCGGGGAGCTGTTTTTT. Amino acid sequence: CASRQGTVNTGELFF.